A single sample gave rise to the 29 T cell receptor beta chains below, sequenced in a study of tumor and adjacent non-tumor tissue in lung cancer. This sample's RNA came from whole unsorted tissue. Distant lung tissue was collected more than 3 cm away from the tumor edge. A modified ARM-PCR protocol with three rounds of nested PCR amplified TCRbeta. TCRdb processed the multiplex PCR reads anew with MiXCR; each CDR3 protein has one entry. The data contain around 80,000 distinct CDR3 sequences, less than 85% of them singletons. Source material: distant non-tumor lung tissue. These receptors were taken from a man aged 65-85 years with non-small cell lung cancer.

The chain joins TRBV6-6 to TRBJ1-6; TRBD1 aligns across 7 bases. CDR3 size: 12 residues. Germline V gene data show CDR1 as MNHNY and CDR2 as SVGAGI (reference sequence). With 10 bases clipped from V and 14 bases from J, the junction kept 11 bases outside the gene matches. CDR3 DNA sequence: TGTGCCACCAGGGGGACGGATCCATCCCTCCACTTT. It specifies CATRGTDPSLHF.

This clonotype showed up just a few times. One end of the junction fails to match germline, which may point to a read error. The rearrangement uses TRBV11-3 and TRBJ2-7; D uncertain. In germline, CDR1 is SGHNT, CDR2 YENEEA. The CDR3 has 15 residues. The CDR3 sequence is CANSLDGGISYEQYF. The CDR3 region has the DNA TGTGCCAACAGCTTAGATGGCGGTATAAGCTACGAGCAGTACTTC.

Comments on this clonotype: Being one base from a much bigger clone, this may be a read error. The genes are TRBV24-1 and TRBJ2-2; D gene uncertain. Trimming removed 5 bases at V and 7 bases at J, with 10 bases between. The CDR3 is made up of 13 amino acids. Germline values: CDR1 KGHDR, CDR2 SFDVKD. The CDR3 loop is CATSGQIIGELFF. As DNA, the CDR3 is TGTGCCACCAGTGGGCAAATCATCGGGGAGCTGTTTTTT.

Concerning this clonotype itself: Germline and junction disagree at one end, which may indicate a read error. The chain carries TRBV12-3 or TRBV12-4 and TRBJ2-1; D possibly corresponds to TRBD2 (6 bases). This CDR3 comprises 14 residues. DNA of the CDR3: TGTGCCAGCGGTTTATCGAAGGAGGGCAATGAGCAGTTCTTC. Protein product: CASGLSKEGNEQFF.

Remarks on this clonotype: Mismatch with germline at one junction end may stem from a read error. V usage is TRBV5-1 and J usage is TRBJ2-1; D remains unclear. The length of the CDR3 is 14 residues. Looked up from germline, CDR1 is SGHRS and CDR2 is YFSETQ. The CDR3: CASTITDMGNEHFF. Here the CDR3 DNA reads TGCGCCAGCACCATAACGGATATGGGCAATGAGCACTTCTTC. The full variable domain, in which reference TRBV5-1 and TRBJ2-1 provide the parts outside the CDR3, is KAGVTQTPRYLIKTRGQQVTLSCSPISGHRSVSWYQQTPGQGLQFLFEYFSETQRNKGNFPGRFSGRQFSNSRSEMNVSTLELGDSALYLCASTITDMGNEHFFGPGTRLTVL.

This chain uses TRBV6-2 or TRBV6-3 with TRBJ2-2; D ambiguous. The CDR3 has 17 amino acids. Per the germline V gene, CDR1 is MNHEY and CDR2 is SVGEGT. The germline V and J ends were trimmed by 0 bases and 5 bases, with 16 bases remaining between them. The CDR3 is CASSYSLYAWDTGELFF. In nucleotides, the CDR3 is TGTGCCAGCAGTTACTCTCTTTATGCGTGGGATACCGGGGAGCTGTTTTTT.

Notes on this clonotype: At one end the junction does not follow the germline gene, possibly because of a read error. The chain couples TRBV12-3 or TRBV12-4 to TRBJ2-1; possible D gene TRBD2, 5 bases. This CDR3 spans 15 amino acids. The CDR3 is CGSSSLVLAYNEQFF. The CDR3 nucleotides are TGTGGCAGCAGTTCACTAGTGCTAGCCTACAATGAGCAGTTCTTC.

Comments on this clonotype: Compared with germline, one end of the junction differs, possibly owing to a read error. The CDR3 region is CACSHGKGAHVTQYF. The CDR3, as DNA: TGTGCCTGCAGCCATGGAAAGGGGGCACACGTAACCCAGTACTTC. This chain connects TRBV11-1 to TRBJ2-5, with 7 bases identical to TRBD1. CDR3 length: 15 amino acids. The germline CDR1 and CDR2 sequences are SGHAT and FQDESV (reference sequence). Complete variable domain (other parts from reference TRBV11-1 and TRBJ2-5): EAEVAQSPRYKITEKSQAVAFWCDPISGHATLYWYRQILGQGPELLVQFQDESVVDDSQLPKDRFSAERLKGVDSTLKIQPAELGDSAMYLCACSHGKGAHVTQYFGPGTRLLVL.

This clonotype was counted once. Sequence at one end of the junction differs from germline and may be a read error. V is TRBV11-1 and J is TRBJ2-2; perhaps TRBD2 as D (6 bases). This CDR3 spans 14 amino acids. Germline loops: CDR1 SGHAT, CDR2 FQDESV (reference sequence). The chain's CDR3 is CASSLTWNTGGLFF. The CDR3 DNA is TGTGCCAGCAGCTTGACTTGGAATACCGGGGGGCTGTTTTTT.

On this clonotype: A much bigger clone sits one base away, suggesting this may be a read error. The V and J genes are TRBV7-9 and TRBJ1-2, with 9 bases that match TRBD1. Germline V gene sequence: CDR1 SEHNR, CDR2 FQNEAQ (reference sequence). This CDR3 has 13 amino acids. CDR3 DNA sequence: TGTCCCAGCAGCAGACAGGGGGTATATGGCTACACCTTC. As protein: CPSSRQGVYGYTF. Full variable domain (remainder filled in from reference TRBV7-9 and TRBJ1-2): DTGVSQNPRHKITKRGQNVTFRCDPISEHNRLYWYRQTLGQGPEFLTYFQNEAQLEKSRLLSDRFSAERPKGSFSTLEIQRTEQGDSAMYLCPSSRQGVYGYTFGSGTRLTVV.

About this clonotype itself: Germline is not matched at one junction end, which may reflect a read error. The V and J genes are TRBV11-2 and TRBJ1-1; possible D gene TRBD1, 6 bases. The CDR3 spans 13 residues. CDR1 SGHAT and CDR2 FQNNGV come from the germline V gene. The CDR3 reads CASNLGTSYKPFF. CDR3 coding DNA: TGTGCCAGCAACTTAGGGACATCATATAAACCCTTCTTT.

With regard to this clonotype: Relative to the germline gene, one junction end is altered; a read error may explain this. The chain is built from TRBV11-3 and TRBJ2-1, with D possibly TRBD2 on 7 matching bases. Per the germline V gene, CDR1 is SGHNT and CDR2 is YENEEA. This CDR3 region has 16 residues. The CDR3 DNA follows: TGTTTCAGCAGCTTAGATCCCACGGGGGGCAGGGGTGAGCGGTTCTTC. Translating it yields CFSSLDPTGGRGERFF. The full variable domain, in which reference TRBV11-3 and TRBJ2-1 provide the parts outside the CDR3, is EAGVVQSPRYKIIEKKQPVAFWCNPISGHNTLYWYLQNLGQGPELLIRYENEEAVDDSQLPKDRFSAERLKGVDSTLKIQPAELGDSAVYLCFSSLDPTGGRGERFFGPGTRLTVL.

This clonotype was observed a single time. Without the conserved terminal phenylalanine or tryptophan, this CDR3 likely stems from a read error. This chain connects TRBV6-1 to TRBJ1-4; TRBD1 agrees at 8 bases. The V gene's germline CDR1 is MNHNS and CDR2 SASEGT. The CDR3 consists of 15 residues. The V and J ends lost 1 base and 7 bases, in that order; junction bases with no gene match: 5. CDR3 loop: CASSEGRTGPEKLFS. CDR3 DNA: TGTGCCAGCAGTGAAGGAAGGACAGGGCCTGAAAAACTGTTTTCT.

A note on this clonotype: Germline and junction disagree at one end, which may indicate a read error. This chain's CDR3 is CANSDRVQPQHF. The CDR3, as DNA: TGTGCCAACAGCGACAGGGTTCAGCCACAGCATTTT. The rearrangement uses TRBV12-3 or TRBV12-4 and TRBJ1-5; TRBD1 matches at 7 bases. The CDR3 is 12 residues long.

Comment on this clonotype: Since a much larger clone is just one base distant, this may be a read error. The CDR3 protein is CASTRVWNTEALF. In DNA, the CDR3 is TGTGCCAGCACCAGGGTATGGAACACTGAAGCTCTCTTT. This sequence joins TRBV6-1 and TRBJ1-1, with D tentatively TRBD1 (5 bases). This CDR3 has 13 residues. Germline CDR1 is MNHNS and CDR2 is SASEGT.

The V gene is TRBV29-1, the J gene TRBJ1-6; no clear D. Trimming took 6 bases from V and 6 from J, leaving 12 bases between them. The CDR3 sequence is 13 residues long. Germline V gene sequence: CDR1 SQVTM, CDR2 ANQGSEA. DNA of the CDR3: TGCAGCGTCGCTTCGGGCCCTAATTCACCCCTCCACTTT. Translation: CSVASGPNSPLHF.

On this clonotype itself: At one boundary the junction diverges from the germline segment, which might be a read error. V usage is TRBV5-4 and J usage is TRBJ1-1, with 7 bases lining up with TRBD1. From germline, CDR1 is SGHNT and CDR2 YYREEE (reference sequence). The CDR3 totals 17 residues. The CDR3 spells CTSSTTGVALGNTEAFF. CDR3 DNA: TGTACCAGCAGCACTACAGGGGTTGCACTCGGAAACACTGAAGCTTTCTTT.

On this clonotype: Germline is not matched at one junction end, which may reflect a read error. The chain carries TRBV29-1 and TRBJ1-2, with D uncertain. The CDR3 loop spans 16 amino acids. Germline lookup yields CDR1 SQVTM and CDR2 ANQGSEA. CDR3 loop: CSVVPYQSSVEDGYTF. The CDR3 nucleotides are TGTAGCGTTGTCCCCTATCAGTCCTCGGTAGAAGATGGCTACACCTTC.

This clonotype was seen repeatedly, ten times or more. This chain joins TRBV14 and TRBJ2-5; D not resolved. The CDR3 extends over 13 amino acids. Per the germline V gene, CDR1 is SGHDN and CDR2 is FVKESK. V lost 3 bases to trimming and J lost 6 bases, with 11 bases between them. CDR3 loop: CASSHEWRKTQYF. The CDR3 DNA sequence: TGTGCCAGCAGCCATGAGTGGAGAAAGACCCAGTACTTC.

This clonotype was counted at least ten times. The chain carries TRBV28 and TRBJ1-5; TRBD1 might be the D (5 bases). The CDR3 covers 15 residues. In germline, CDR1 is MDHEN, CDR2 SYDVKM. The ends were cut back, 7 bases at V and 4 bases at J, with 17 bases in the middle. In DNA, the CDR3 is TGTGCCAGCACCGCGCCGGAGGGGTTGAATCAGCCCCAGCATTTT. Its protein is CASTAPEGLNQPQHF.

In regard to this clonotype: A junction end diverges from the germline sequence, so it may reflect a read error. The chain links TRBV5-6 to TRBJ1-2; tentatively, D is TRBD1 (5 bases). The CDR3 is 15 amino acids. CDR1 is SGHDT, CDR2 YYEEEE, per germline. CDR3 sequence (DNA): TGTACCAGCAGCTTCGGGACTTCTGTTCACTATGACTACACCTTC. Translation: CTSSFGTSVHYDYTF.

Note on this clonotype: Relative to the germline gene, one junction end is altered; a read error may explain this. The chain combines TRBV12-3 or TRBV12-4 with TRBJ1-1; 7 positions match TRBD1. The CDR3 runs to 17 residues. CDR3 coding DNA: TGTGTCAGCAATCGACAGGGAAGTTGGTCCAGGCGCATTGAAGCTTTCTTT. It specifies CVSNRQGSWSRRIEAFF.

About this clonotype: An end of the junction does not agree with germline; a read error may underlie this. This chain uses TRBV11-1 with TRBJ1-2; D ambiguous. Germline CDR1 reads SGHAT; CDR2 reads FQDESV (reference sequence). The CDR3 runs 12 residues. The CDR3 region has the DNA TGTGCCAGCATCTTATATAGACATGGCTACACCTTC. It encodes CASILYRHGYTF.

For this clonotype: A read error may account for a junction end that differs from germline. The chain joins TRBV6-2 or TRBV6-3 to TRBJ1-5; D unresolved. From germline, CDR1 is MNHEY and CDR2 SVGEGT. The CDR3 has 13 amino acids. CDR3 DNA sequence: TGTGCCGGCAGTTGTAGTCTGGAATCAGCCCAGCATTTT. It is translated as CAGSCSLESAQHF.

DNA of the CDR3: TGTGCGAGCGCTACTGGCTGGGGGCGGGAGACCCAGTACTTC. It specifies CASATGWGRETQYF. This chain uses TRBV11-3 with TRBJ2-5; D is possibly TRBD1 (6 bases). Germline V CDR1 and CDR2: SGHNT, YENEEA. This CDR3 is 14 amino acids long. The full variable domain, with the rest looked up from reference TRBV11-3 and TRBJ2-5, is EAGVVQSPRYKIIEKKQPVAFWCNPISGHNTLYWYLQNLGQGPELLIRYENEEAVDDSQLPKDRFSAERLKGVDSTLKIQPAELGDSAVYLCASATGWGRETQYFGPGTRLLVL.

In the case of this clonotype: An end of the junction differs from the germline gene, which may be a read error. This chain connects TRBV12-3 or TRBV12-4 to TRBJ2-1, with D perhaps TRBD1 (6 bases). This CDR3 has 15 amino acids. CDR3 in DNA: TGTGCCAGCAGCCTTAGGACAGAGATGGTCAATGAACAGTTCTTC. Translated, it gives CASSLRTEMVNEQFF.

This clonotype was counted ten times or more. This chain uses TRBV4-1 with TRBJ2-5, with 11 positions matching TRBD2. Trimming removed 0 bases from V and 5 bases from J; junction bases left unmatched: 8. CDR3 length equals 17 residues. CDR1 and CDR2 from the germline V gene are MGHRA and YSYEKL. The CDR3 sequence is CASSQEDSGGAWETQYF. For the CDR3, the DNA is TGCGCCAGCAGCCAAGAGGATAGCGGGGGGGCCTGGGAGACCCAGTACTTC.

The chain recombines TRBV12-3 or TRBV12-4 with TRBJ1-3, with unresolved D. CDR3 length: 11 residues. Trimming pared 10 bases from V and 9 bases from J, leaving 13 bases between. CDR3 region: CANRWRITIYF. In nucleotides, the CDR3 is TGTGCCAACAGATGGCGGATCACCATATATTTT.

This clonotype showed up just once. A junction end diverges from the germline sequence, so it may reflect a read error. V is TRBV6-6 and J is TRBJ2-7, with D perhaps TRBD1 (6 bases). Germline V lookup: CDR1 MNHNY, CDR2 SVGAGI (reference sequence). This CDR3 is 14 amino acids long. CDR3 DNA: TGTGTCAGCAACCCCGGACAGCTGTACTACGAGCAGTACTTC. It codes for CVSNPGQLYYEQYF.